The next 25 T cell receptor beta chains were all read from a single sample in a study of T-cell reconstitution after alpha-beta-depleted transplantation in children listed by TCRdb under 2016. The sample's treatment or condition label, decoded: allogeneic hematopoietic cell transplantation with graft depleted of TCRalphabeta T cells and CD19 B cells. The library was prepared using PCR. The listed sequencing device is Illumina HiSeq 2500. TCR library preparation used molecular barcoding, with unique molecular identifiers applied to normalize quantification of the TCRbeta repertoire. The raw public data were reprocessed by TCRdb itself: fastp quality trimming at Q25, MiXCR clonotype calling, in-frame beta chains only. Rows matching on CDR3 protein sequence are summarized as one entry with the most common DNA and genes. The sample table holds 250,000 to 400,000 distinct CDR3 sequences, of which 23% were seen once. The ten top clones hold approximately 10% of the sample.

The material sequenced was PBMCs, mostly from graft donor cells, taken 180 days after TCRalphabeta/CD19-depleted stem cell transplant. The receptors derive from a male patient aged 5 to 17 who had a stem cell transplant for acute lymphoblastic leukemia, so the T cells may come from the graft donor.

This clonotype was observed a few times. The chain employs TRBV5-1 and TRBJ1-4; D is perhaps TRBD1 (5 bases). Trimming cost V 1 base and J 8 bases, with 15 bases left between them. The germline V gene has CDR1 SGHRS and CDR2 YFSETQ. There are 15 residues in the CDR3. The CDR3 DNA follows: TGCGCCAGCAGCTTGAAGGCAGGGAGGAACGAAAAACTGTTTTTT. Translated: CASSLKAGRNEKLFF.

Concerning this clonotype: The junction shows a germline mismatch at one end, possibly a read error. The chain carries TRBV6-1 and TRBJ1-5, with unresolved D. Germline V gene lookup returns CDR1 MNHNS and CDR2 SASEGT. The CDR3 is made up of 15 amino acids. This CDR3 reads CGSRPHNSPNQPQHF. The DNA of the CDR3 is TGTGGCAGCAGACCCCATAACTCACCCAATCAGCCCCAGCATTTT.

This clonotype was observed a few times. This chain connects TRBV29-1 to TRBJ2-7; D is tentatively TRBD1 or TRBD2 (5 bases each). This CDR3 has 14 residues. V lost 5 bases, J lost 0 bases, and 14 bases lay in between. Germline loops: CDR1 SQVTM, CDR2 ANQGSEA. Here the CDR3 DNA reads TGCAGCGTTTGGGGGAACTACAACTCCTACGAGCAGTACTTC. Amino acid sequence: CSVWGNYNSYEQYF.

This clonotype was picked up a small number of times. The chain combines TRBV20-1 with TRBJ2-5; D is perhaps TRBD2 (5 bases). The germline V and J ends were trimmed by 6 bases and 5 bases, with 22 bases remaining between them. The CDR3 consists of 15 residues. The germline V gene has CDR1 DFQATT and CDR2 SNEGSKA (reference sequence). CDR3 residues: CSAPKLGRRKETQYF. Here the CDR3 DNA reads TGCAGTGCCCCCAAGCTAGGTAGGAGGAAGGAGACCCAGTACTTC.

V is TRBV6-5 and J is TRBJ1-2; D may be TRBD1 (5 bases). There are 14 residues in the CDR3. Germline CDR1 MNHEY, CDR2 SVGAGI. V lost 0 bases, J lost 10 bases, and 15 bases lay in between. In DNA form, the CDR3 reads TGTGCCAGCAGTTACTCGGACATGCTTCTATCCTACACCTTC. Translated: CASSYSDMLLSYTF.

This sequence joins TRBV5-1 and TRBJ2-1; D ambiguous. The length of the CDR3 is 15 residues. V lost 3 bases to trimming and J lost 0 bases, with 10 bases between them. Germline V gene data show CDR1 as SGHRS and CDR2 as YFSETQ. CDR3 DNA: TGCGCCAGCAGCTCGGACGTTAGCTCCTACAATGAGCAGTTCTTC. Protein sequence: CASSSDVSSYNEQFF.

The chain carries TRBV7-9 and TRBJ2-7, with a tentative D call TRBD1 (5 bases). CDR3 length: 15 amino acids. V lost 7 bases and J lost 0, with 16 bases in between. Per the germline V gene, CDR1 is SEHNR and CDR2 is FQNEAQ (reference sequence). CDR3 bases: TGTGCCAGCACCCTCTGGCAGGGTAGCTCCTACGAGCAGTACTTC. Translating it yields CASTLWQGSSYEQYF.

This clonotype was seen at least ten times. The rearrangement joins TRBV10-3 to TRBJ2-1; possible D gene TRBD2, 6 bases. Looked up from germline, CDR1 is ENHRY and CDR2 is SYGVKD. The CDR3 runs to 18 residues. The V gene lost 0 bases and the J gene lost 0 bases, with 15 bases spanning the gap. CDR3 bases: TGTGCCATCAGTGAGTCGGTACTTAGCGGTAGCTCCTACAATGAGCAGTTCTTC. It yields the protein CAISESVLSGSSYNEQFF.

The chain combines TRBV9 with TRBJ2-1, with 7 positions matching TRBD2. The length of the CDR3 is 14 residues. Trimming cost V 2 bases and J 8 bases; bases outside gene matches: 7. CDR1 and CDR2 (germline): SGDLS, YYNGEE. CDR3 sequence: CASSVIGLDYEQFF. DNA for the CDR3: TGTGCCAGCAGCGTCATCGGACTAGACTATGAGCAGTTCTTC.

This clonotype was seen a few times. The rearrangement joins TRBV5-1 to TRBJ2-1; TRBD1 aligns across 8 bases. Germline loops: CDR1 SGHRS, CDR2 YFSETQ. The J segment lost 8 bases and the V segment lost 4 bases, leaving 17 bases of the junction unmatched. This CDR3 spans 17 amino acids. This CDR3 reads CASSIGQGPGSGHEQFF. The CDR3 bases are TGCGCCAGCAGCATCGGACAGGGTCCTGGGAGCGGGCATGAGCAGTTCTTC.

V is TRBV25-1 and J is TRBJ2-1, with 7 bases identical to TRBD2. The CDR3 extends over 16 amino acids. CDR1 is MGHDK, CDR2 SYGVNS, per germline. V shed 0 bases and J 0 bases; nucleotides not matched to a gene: 2. This CDR3 reads CASSEYGGSSYNEQFF. CDR3 in DNA: TGTGCCAGCAGTGAATATGGCGGGAGCTCCTACAATGAGCAGTTCTTC.

The genes are TRBV20-1 and TRBJ2-7; 10 bases line up with TRBD1. The CDR3 sequence is 16 residues long. Germline CDR1 is DFQATT and CDR2 is SNEGSKA (reference sequence). Unmatched junction bases numbered 9, after V lost 3 bases and J lost 1 base. CDR3 in DNA: TGCAGTGCTAGGGCTATCGACAGGGGGCGATCCTACGAGCAGTACTTC. The encoded protein is CSARAIDRGRSYEQYF.

This clonotype occurred a few times. V is TRBV20-1 and J is TRBJ2-7; TRBD1 might be the D (5 bases). The CDR3 has 14 amino acids. V gave up 0 bases and J gave up 4 bases, with 13 bases separating them. Germline CDR1 reads DFQATT; CDR2 reads SNEGSKA (reference sequence). The CDR3 sequence is CSARDPTVVYEQYF. CDR3 DNA sequence: TGCAGTGCTAGAGATCCGACAGTGGTTTACGAGCAGTACTTC.

This clonotype was observed a handful of times. The chain employs TRBV5-1 and TRBJ2-3; 10 bases are a match to TRBD2. This CDR3 spans 17 amino acids. CDR1 and CDR2 from the germline V gene are SGHRS and YFSETQ. After removal of 4 bases from V and 5 bases from J, the junction contained 13 bases not matched to a gene. The CDR3, as DNA: TGCGCCAGCAGCCCCGGATTTCTAGCGGGAGACGGAGATACGCAGTATTTT. Translated: CASSPGFLAGDGDTQYF. Full variable domain (missing parts from reference TRBV5-1 and TRBJ2-3): KAGVTQTPRYLIKTRGQQVTLSCSPISGHRSVSWYQQTPGQGLQFLFEYFSETQRNKGNFPGRFSGRQFSNSRSEMNVSTLELGDSALYLCASSPGFLAGDGDTQYFGPGTRLTVL.

The chain employs TRBV19 and TRBJ2-3; 7 bases map to TRBD2. Trimming removed 6 bases from V and 2 bases from J; junction bases left unmatched: 8. Germline CDR1 LNHDA, CDR2 SQIVND (reference sequence). The CDR3 extends over 15 amino acids. CDR3 coding DNA: TGTGCCAGTAGCATGGCGGGACTACACACAGATACGCAGTATTTT. Amino acid sequence: CASSMAGLHTDTQYF.

This rearrangement joins TRBV20-1 to TRBJ2-5; 8 bases map to TRBD1. The CDR3 length is 14 residues. CDR1 and CDR2 (germline): DFQATT, SNEGSKA (reference sequence). The CDR3 protein is CSTQDRVKQETQYF. The CDR3, as DNA: TGCAGCACCCAGGACAGGGTAAAACAAGAGACCCAGTACTTC.

The V and J genes are TRBV4-2 and TRBJ2-5; 7 positions match TRBD2. Germline V gives CDR1 LGHNA, CDR2 YNFKEQ. V lost 2 bases, J lost 5 bases, and 2 bases stayed unmatched. The CDR3 spans 13 residues. CDR3 amino acids: CASSQREAETQYF. CDR3 nucleotides: TGTGCCAGCAGCCAACGGGAGGCCGAGACCCAGTACTTC.

The V call is TRBV20-1, the J call TRBJ2-3; a possible D gene is TRBD2 (5 bases). Germline lookup yields CDR1 DFQATT and CDR2 SNEGSKA (reference sequence). V lost 5 bases and J lost 5, with 20 bases in between. This CDR3 contains 15 residues. The CDR3 spells CSAHNPSGEIDTQYF. The CDR3 DNA reads TGCAGTGCTCATAACCCGAGTGGGGAGATAGATACGCAGTATTTT.

The table lists this clonotype with many counts. The chain combines TRBV7-7 with TRBJ2-5, with 9 bases aligning to TRBD2. Germline V gene sequence: CDR1 SSHAT, CDR2 FNYEAQ (reference sequence). The CDR3 spans 13 residues. After removal of 5 bases from V and 6 bases from J, the junction contained 4 bases not matched to a gene. CDR3 nucleotide sequence: TGTGCCAGCAGCCCCAGCGGGGGGCAGACCCAGTACTTC. It specifies CASSPSGGQTQYF.

This chain uses TRBV20-1 with TRBJ2-3; 14 nucleotides line up with TRBD2. V shed 4 bases, J shed 0 bases, and the junction held 9 bases outside the gene matches. Germline V gene sequence: CDR1 DFQATT, CDR2 SNEGSKA (reference sequence). This CDR3 has 18 amino acids. The chain's CDR3 is CSATGTSGRETSTDTQYF. In nucleotides, the CDR3 is TGCAGTGCTACCGGGACTAGCGGGAGAGAGACTAGCACAGATACGCAGTATTTT.

This clonotype was recorded a few times. The V call is TRBV4-2, the J call TRBJ2-7; 7 bases are a match to TRBD2. The CDR3 is made up of 13 amino acids. Germline lookup yields CDR1 LGHNA and CDR2 YNFKEQ. The ends lost 3 bases at V and 7 bases at J; junction bases unmatched: 6. CDR3 protein: CASSHRLAGEQYF. The CDR3 DNA sequence: TGTGCCAGCAGCCACCGACTAGCAGGGGAGCAGTACTTC.

The chain combines TRBV7-3 with TRBJ1-2; TRBD1 agrees at 9 bases. The CDR3 runs 16 residues. CDR1 is SGHTA and CDR2 is FQGTGA in the germline V gene. After removal of 5 bases from V and 3 bases from J, the junction contained 10 bases not matched to a gene. This chain's CDR3 is CASSPRSGTGYYGYTF. In DNA form, the CDR3 reads TGTGCCAGCAGCCCCCGCTCCGGGACAGGGTACTATGGCTACACCTTC.

This clonotype has more than one count but fewer than ten. V is TRBV6-2 or TRBV6-3 and J is TRBJ1-2, with D perhaps matching TRBD1 (6 bases). Germline lookup yields CDR1 MNHEY and CDR2 SVGEGT. V lost 0 bases to trimming and J lost 5 bases, with 13 bases between them. This CDR3 has 15 amino acids. CDR3 in amino acids: CASSYSSRQEYGYTF. The DNA of the CDR3 is TGTGCCAGCAGTTACTCGTCGCGACAGGAGTATGGCTACACCTTC.

This sequence joins TRBV6-5 and TRBJ2-7; 8 nucleotides agree with TRBD2. After removal of 3 bases from V and 0 bases from J, the junction contained 4 bases not matched to a gene. CDR3 size: 15 residues. Germline V CDR1 and CDR2: MNHEY, SVGAGI. CDR3: CASSYRGGASYEQYF. The CDR3 DNA reads as TGTGCCAGCAGTTATCGGGGGGGAGCCTCCTACGAGCAGTACTTC.

The sample holds a few counts of this clonotype. The chain recombines TRBV18 with TRBJ2-7, with TRBD1 matching over 8 bases. J lost 5 bases, V lost 1 base, and 1 base had no gene match. CDR3 length: 13 residues. Germline CDR1 reads KGHSH; CDR2 reads LQKENI. The CDR3 DNA reads TGTGCCAGCTCACCACAGACAGGGGACGAGCAGTACTTC. It codes for CASSPQTGDEQYF.